This T cell receptor beta chain was found in a study of cytomegalovirus exposure and HLA in healthy donors. Study conclusions and caveats: Exclusion applied to some V segments, including TRBV6-2 and TRBV6-3, as they were indistinguishable.

The PCR had 60 Vbeta and 13 Jbeta primers. Clones were read by immunoSEQ multiplex PCR, and TCRdb kept only the in-frame ones, dropping some. The top ten clones hold 1% to 1.5% of a sample with around 190,000 clones, roughly 8.7% of them seen once. In regard to this clone: No antigen is known for it.

The CDR3 runs to 13 residues. Germline V gives CDR1 SGHDT, CDR2 YYEEEE. J lost 6 bases, V lost 9 bases, and 10 bases had no gene match. Sequencing input: PBMCs. The chain links TRBV5-6 to TRBJ1-2; TRBD1 aligns across 8 bases. This sequence was found in a woman in her 30s in good health and CMV-seropositive. The CDR3 spells CATKRSQGDGYTF. Here the CDR3 DNA reads TGTGCCACGAAGAGGTCACAGGGGGATGGCTACACCTTC.